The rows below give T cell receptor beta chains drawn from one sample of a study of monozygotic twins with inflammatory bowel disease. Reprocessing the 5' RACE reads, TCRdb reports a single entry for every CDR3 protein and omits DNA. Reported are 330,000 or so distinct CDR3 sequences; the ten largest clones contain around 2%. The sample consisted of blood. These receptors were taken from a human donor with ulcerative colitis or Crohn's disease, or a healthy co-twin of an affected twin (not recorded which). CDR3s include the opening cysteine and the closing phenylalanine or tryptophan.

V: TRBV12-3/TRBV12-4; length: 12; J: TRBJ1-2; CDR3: CASSFVETGYTF
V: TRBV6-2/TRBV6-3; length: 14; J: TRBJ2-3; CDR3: CASSPDRVRVTQYF
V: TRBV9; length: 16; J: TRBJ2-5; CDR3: CASSGGQSKNQETQYF
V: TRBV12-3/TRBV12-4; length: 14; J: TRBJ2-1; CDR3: CASKPSWVLNEQFF
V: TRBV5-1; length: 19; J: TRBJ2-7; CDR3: CASSSMKLGGQSYLREQYF
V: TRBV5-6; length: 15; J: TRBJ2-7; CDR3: CASSFIAGEAYEQYF
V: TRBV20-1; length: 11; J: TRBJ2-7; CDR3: CSARSRYEQYF
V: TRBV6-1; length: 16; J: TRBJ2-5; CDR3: CASSTVTTSGSKTQYF
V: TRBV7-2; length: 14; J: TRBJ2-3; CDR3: CASSLPIAADTQYF
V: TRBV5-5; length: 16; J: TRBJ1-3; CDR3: CASTQLGGTPGNTIYF
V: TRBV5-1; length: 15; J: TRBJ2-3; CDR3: CASSLDGYSTDTQYF
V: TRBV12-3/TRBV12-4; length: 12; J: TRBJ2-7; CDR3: CASSLFGYEQYF
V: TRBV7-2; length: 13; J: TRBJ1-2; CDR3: CASSVNRGGGYTF
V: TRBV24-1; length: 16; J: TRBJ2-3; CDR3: CATSDLDHPSTDTQYF
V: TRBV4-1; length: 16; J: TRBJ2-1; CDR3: CASSSRGLAVYNEQFF
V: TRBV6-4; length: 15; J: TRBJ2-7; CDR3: CASREPGGLGYEQYF
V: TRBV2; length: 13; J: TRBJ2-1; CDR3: CASSEASGHEQFF
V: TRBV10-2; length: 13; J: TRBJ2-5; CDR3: CASSAGEWETQYF
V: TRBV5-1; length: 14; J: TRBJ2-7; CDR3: CASSLSRVSYEQYF
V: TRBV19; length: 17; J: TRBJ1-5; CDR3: CASSLSAGPTLNQPQHF
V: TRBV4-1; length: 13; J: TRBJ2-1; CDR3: CASSQEEGVKQFF
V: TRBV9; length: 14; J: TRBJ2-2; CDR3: CASSLPGVTGELFF
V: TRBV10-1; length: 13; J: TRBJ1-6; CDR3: CASSMTVNSPLHF
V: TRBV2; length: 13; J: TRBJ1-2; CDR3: CATEGLRDYGYTF